This entry describes one TCR beta chain. Trimming at V came to 6 bases and at J to 4 bases, leaving 2 bases not matched to a gene. Germline V gene data show CDR1 as MNHNS and CDR2 as SASEGT. There are 12 residues in the CDR3. The source of the sample is a study of shared clonotypes between healthy human individuals. Across the whole study: A couple of female and three male donors aged 18 to 49 were enrolled. There were three CD4 naive, three CD4 memory, two CD8 naive and one CD8 memory plates per donor.

Repertoires were generated with immunoSEQ multiplex PCR, while TCRdb's copy carries only in-frame clones and drops some. The table has 2 million to 2.5 million clones, about 90% seen once; the top ten hold approximately 0.41%. Donors were healthy HIV-negative adults without recently reported acute infections or vaccinations. A CD45RA-negative memory subset and a CD45RA+ naive subset were separated from the CD4+ cells. This sequence originates from a man younger than 35 in good health. Some clones in this sample may be carry-over from other donors' samples. The sequenced sample was naive CD4+ T cells from PBMCs. The subset is: CD45RA+ positively selected. The V call is TRBV6-1, the J call TRBJ2-5, with 7 bases lining up with TRBD1. The CDR3 region has the DNA TGTGCCAGCAGCACAGGGGCAGAGACCCAGTACTTC. Residues: CASSTGAETQYF.